Sequencing of this T cell receptor (beta chain) was carried out in a study of shared clonotypes between healthy human individuals (dated by TCRdb to between 2020 and 2021). Notes on the research overall: The cohort included a few men and a couple of women between 18 and 49 years of age. For each donor, CD4 naive and CD4 memory were each given three plates, CD8 naive was given two plates, and CD8 memory was given one plate. The study deeply sequenced blood TCR repertoires of about five healthy adults to estimate repertoire size and the extent of clonotype sharing between individuals. To increase sequencing depth and limit assay-specific biases, different laboratories used diverse techniques to prepare libraries and sequence TCR repertoires. Leukapheresis yielded between about 0.85 and 10 billion PBMCs per donor. The study at large found these results: Compared with non-shared clonotypes, clonotypes shared by all four sorted-subset donors had higher generation probabilities. Because the study included a small number of donors, the genetic and exposure-history diversity represented was limited. Across a few donors, roughly 5.1% of naive CD4, roughly 3.5% of naive CD8, roughly 2.2% of memory CD4, and roughly 0.41% of memory CD8 clonotypes were shared. Even with the large sequencing depth, rarefaction of the sorted-subset datasets indicated that sequencing was incomplete. Sampling was limited to blood, and TCR repertoires in tissue likely differ from TCR repertoires in blood. Naive subsets generally had larger estimated clonotype richness than memory subsets. Pairwise subsampling indicated that sequencing depth was expected to affect the degree of clonotype sharing among donors.

Using the deep immunoSEQ assay, TCR CDR3 regions were amplified from genomic DNA by multiplex PCR. Extracted genomic DNA from each cell subset was spread evenly across all wells of several immunoSEQ 96-well plates, with each plate serving as a replicate. For sorted subsets, approximately 0.2 ug of genomic DNA, equivalent to some 30,000 T cell genomes, went into each replicate PCR. Purified libraries were quantified with a Qubit 3.0 fluorometer, sized on a Bioanalyzer 2100, and re-quantified with the KAPA Library Quantification kit. A separate single-read 150-cycle Illumina NextSeq 550 flow cell was used to sequence each immunoSEQ 96-well plate. Turning to the authors' computational methods: Because the immunoSEQ output included only junctional sequences and no quality scores, the filtering could not be the same as the filtering used for full-length reads. Sequences were annotated with PyIR, a Python wrapper for IgBLAST v1.9, and V/J genes and CDR3 were assigned using IMGT germline references. Reads with weak V/J assignments (E-value above 1e-6), missing CDR3, stop codons, out-of-frame junctions, or ambiguous translated residues were removed. V3J clonotypes were defined as sequences sharing the same inferred V gene, J gene, and CDR3 amino acid sequence. The percentage overlap between two repertoires was calculated by dividing the number of shared unique clonotypes by the size of the smaller repertoire. Richness of each repertoire was evaluated using RTK rarefaction, the Chao1 estimator, and Recon v2.1 estimates of unobserved clonotypes. For all TCRbeta clonotypes obtained by the gDNA method from a few donors, generation probabilities were computed with OLGA. TCRdb holds this immuneACCESS table with in-frame rearrangements only. Some clones are missing; in checked studies, unresolved V genes explain under half, and the rest has no known cause. Clone size and V and J calls were adopted from that table, with D and trimming inferred from the DNA. This sample gives about 2.4 million clones in total; around 94% of them show up just once. The top ten clones comprise around 0.14% of the sample.

The donors were healthy, HIV-negative adults who had no recently reported acute infections or vaccinations. All donors were Caucasian adults living in Nashville, Tennessee, USA. CD4+ T cells were enriched by magnetic negative selection; naive cells were then positively selected on CD45RA, and the negative fraction formed the memory subset. After blood collection by leukapheresis, PBMCs were isolated using Ficoll-Histopaque density gradient centrifugation and then cryopreserved in the vapor phase of liquid nitrogen. Analytical flow cytometry was used to check the purity and quantity of every magnetically sorted T cell population. Genomic DNA was isolated from every sorted fraction and measured by UV absorbance on a Nanodrop 2000c. Notes on this clone: Its binding antigen is unknown. Base quality data are lacking; no much larger clone is found one base away.

The sequencing sample was made of naive CD4+ T cells sorted from blood. The cell subset or site label here, explained by the study, means: CD45RA+ positively selected. This TCR derives from a man between 18 and 35 years old in good health.

The sequenced DNA is TGTGCCAGCTCACCCTCCCGGGACTTTGAAGCTTTCTTT. It translates to CASSPSRDFEAFF. The chain employs TRBV18 and TRBJ1-1; TRBD1 could be the D gene, as 5 bases match. Reading the germline V gene gives CDR1 KGHSH and CDR2 LQKENI. Including cysteine and phenylalanine, the CDR3 has 13 amino acids. Of the read, only the CDR3 DNA is kept; its 39 bases are in frame from base 1. V sheds 3 bases and J sheds 7 bases, leaving 12 bases between their ends.